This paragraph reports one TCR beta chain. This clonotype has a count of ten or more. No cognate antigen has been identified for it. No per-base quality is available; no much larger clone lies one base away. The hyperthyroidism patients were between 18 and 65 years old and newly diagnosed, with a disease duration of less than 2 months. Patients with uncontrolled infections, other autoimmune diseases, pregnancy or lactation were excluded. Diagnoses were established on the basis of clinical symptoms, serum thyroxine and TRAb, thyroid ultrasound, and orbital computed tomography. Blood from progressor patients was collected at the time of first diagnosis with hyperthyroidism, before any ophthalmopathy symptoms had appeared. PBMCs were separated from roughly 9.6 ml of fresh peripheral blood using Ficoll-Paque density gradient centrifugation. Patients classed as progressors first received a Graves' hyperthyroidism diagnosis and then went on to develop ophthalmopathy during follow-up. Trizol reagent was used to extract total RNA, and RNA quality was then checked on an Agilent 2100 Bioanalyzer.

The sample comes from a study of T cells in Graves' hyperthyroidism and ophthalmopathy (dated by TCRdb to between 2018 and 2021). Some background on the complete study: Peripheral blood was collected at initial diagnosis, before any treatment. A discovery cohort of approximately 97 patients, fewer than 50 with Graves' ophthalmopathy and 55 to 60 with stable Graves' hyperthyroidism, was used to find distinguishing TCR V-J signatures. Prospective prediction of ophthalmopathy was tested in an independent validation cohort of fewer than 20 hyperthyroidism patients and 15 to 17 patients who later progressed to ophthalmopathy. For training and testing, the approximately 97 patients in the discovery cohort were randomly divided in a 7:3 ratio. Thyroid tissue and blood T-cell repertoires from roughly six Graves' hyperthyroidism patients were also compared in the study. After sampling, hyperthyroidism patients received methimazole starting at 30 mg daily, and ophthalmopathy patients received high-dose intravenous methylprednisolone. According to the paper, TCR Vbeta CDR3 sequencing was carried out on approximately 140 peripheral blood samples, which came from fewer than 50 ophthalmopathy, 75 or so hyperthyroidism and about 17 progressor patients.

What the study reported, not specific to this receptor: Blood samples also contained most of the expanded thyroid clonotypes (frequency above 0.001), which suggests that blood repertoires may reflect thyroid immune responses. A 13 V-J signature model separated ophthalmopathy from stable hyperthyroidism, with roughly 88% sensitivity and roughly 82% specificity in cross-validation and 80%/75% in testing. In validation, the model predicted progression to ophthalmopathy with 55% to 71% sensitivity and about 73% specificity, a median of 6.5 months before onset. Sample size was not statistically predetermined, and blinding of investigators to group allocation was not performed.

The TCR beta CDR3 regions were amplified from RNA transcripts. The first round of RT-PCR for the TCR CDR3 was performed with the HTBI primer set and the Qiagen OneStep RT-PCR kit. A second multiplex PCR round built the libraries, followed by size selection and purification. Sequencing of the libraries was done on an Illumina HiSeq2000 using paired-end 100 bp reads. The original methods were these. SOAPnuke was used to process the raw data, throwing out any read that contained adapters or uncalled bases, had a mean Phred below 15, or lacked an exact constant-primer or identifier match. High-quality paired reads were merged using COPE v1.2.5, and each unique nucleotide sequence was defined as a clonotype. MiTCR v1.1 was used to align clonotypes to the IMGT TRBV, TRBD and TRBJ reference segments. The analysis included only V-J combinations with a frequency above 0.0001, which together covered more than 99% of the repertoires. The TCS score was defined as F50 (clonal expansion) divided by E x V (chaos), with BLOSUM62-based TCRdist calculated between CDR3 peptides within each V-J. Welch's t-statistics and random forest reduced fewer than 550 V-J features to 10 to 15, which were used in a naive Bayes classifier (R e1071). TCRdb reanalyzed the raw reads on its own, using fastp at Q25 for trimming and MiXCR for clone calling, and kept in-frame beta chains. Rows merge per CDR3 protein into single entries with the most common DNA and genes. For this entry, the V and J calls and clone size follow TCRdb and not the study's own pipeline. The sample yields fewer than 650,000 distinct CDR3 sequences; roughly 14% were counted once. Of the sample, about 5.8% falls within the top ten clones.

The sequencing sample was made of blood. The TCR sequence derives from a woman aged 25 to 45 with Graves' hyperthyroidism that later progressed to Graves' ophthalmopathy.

The CDR3 amino acid sequence is: CASSQGSGRATNEQFF. DNA sequence: TGTGCCAGCAGCCAGGGTAGCGGGAGGGCCACAAATGAGCAGTTCTTC. The chain is made from TRBV3-1 and TRBJ2-1; 11 central nucleotides agree with TRBD2. CDR1 is given as LGHDT and CDR2 as YNNKEL, both from the germline V gene (reference sequence). From the cysteine up to the phenylalanine, the CDR3 has a length of 16 residues. Only the CDR3 portion is preserved as DNA: 48 bases, with reading frame beginning at the first base. V and J are trimmed by 3 bases and 7 bases, and the gene matches miss 8 bases of the junction.